One sample yielded the 30 T cell receptor beta chains listed below, sequenced in a study of early T cells in non-severe SARS-CoV-2 infection. In TCRdb, the 5' RACE reads were re-called with MiXCR into one record per CDR3 protein. The sample carries 75,000 to 100,000 distinct CDR3 sequences, 13% to 15% recorded once. Sequencing was carried out using whole blood. These receptors all come from an adult who was a healthcare worker with PCR-confirmed SARS-CoV-2 infection or an uninfected control (not recorded which).

The chain uses TRBV15 and TRBJ1-2; weak D call: TRBD1 (6 bases). The CDR3 runs 15 residues. Between the trimmed V and J ends, which lost 3 bases and 4 bases, there was a span of 15 bases. CDR1 is LNHNV and CDR2 is YYDKDF in the germline V gene (reference sequence). CDR3: CATSSADRPLYGYTF. The CDR3, as DNA: TGTGCCACCAGCAGTGCCGACAGGCCCCTCTATGGCTACACCTTC.

The sample holds a few counts of this clonotype. The chain carries TRBV10-3 and TRBJ2-7; 8 nucleotides agree with TRBD1. The J segment lost 2 bases and the V segment lost 5 bases, leaving 2 bases of the junction unmatched. The CDR3 consists of 13 residues. Germline CDR1 and CDR2: ENHRY and SYGVKD. CDR3 protein: CAISLQGAYEQYF. DNA of the CDR3: TGTGCCATCAGTCTACAGGGGGCCTACGAGCAGTACTTC.

This clonotype has ten or more counts. As DNA, the CDR3 is TGTGCCAGCAGTTTAGCCTCAGGGGGGAATGAGCAGTTCTTC. Protein: CASSLASGGNEQFF. The rearrangement joins TRBV12-3 or TRBV12-4 to TRBJ2-1, with D possibly being TRBD1 (7 bases). With 0 bases removed from V and 7 bases from J, the gap between germline ends came to 10 bases. CDR3 length: 14 residues.

This clonotype was detected many times. The genes are TRBV12-3 or TRBV12-4 and TRBJ1-2, with D possibly matching TRBD1 (6 bases). CDR3 length equals 14 residues. Trimming removed 7 bases at V and 7 bases at J, with 19 bases between. DNA for the CDR3: TGTGCCAGCATCGCAGGGGAATTTGGGAGTGGCTACACCTTC. Its translation is CASIAGEFGSGYTF.

The chain carries TRBV6-6 and TRBJ2-1; TRBD2 matches at 13 bases. Per the germline V gene, CDR1 is MNHNY and CDR2 is SVGAGI (reference sequence). Losses at the gene ends were 0 bases for V and 4 bases for J; bases not matched to a gene: 9. The CDR3 sequence is 19 residues long. CDR3 residues: CASSYSGTSGVKMYNEQFF. CDR3 DNA sequence: TGTGCCAGCAGTTACTCGGGGACTAGCGGGGTTAAGATGTACAATGAGCAGTTCTTC.

The rearrangement uses TRBV20-1 and TRBJ2-7, with 7 bases lining up with TRBD2. Germline V gene lookup returns CDR1 DFQATT and CDR2 SNEGSKA (reference sequence). CDR3 size: 13 residues. V shed 4 bases and J 4 bases; nucleotides not matched to a gene: 7. CDR3 nucleotide sequence: TGCAGTGCTATCTCGGGGAGGGCTTACGAGCAGTACTTC. It encodes CSAISGRAYEQYF.

This clonotype turned up a few times. V is TRBV4-2 and J is TRBJ2-3; D uncertain. V was shortened by 0 bases and J by 6 bases, with 7 bases between the two germline ends. The CDR3 contains 13 residues. Germline-derived CDR1 and CDR2 are LGHNA and YNFKEQ. The CDR3 region is CASSQDETDTQYF. The CDR3 nucleotides read TGTGCCAGCAGCCAAGATGAGACCGATACGCAGTATTTT.

Only a few counts were recorded for this clonotype. The V call is TRBV5-6, the J call TRBJ1-1, with 7 bases that match TRBD1. The CDR3 has 14 amino acids. Looked up from germline, CDR1 is SGHDT and CDR2 is YYEEEE. V dropped 4 bases and J dropped 4; count of bases not matched to a gene: 7. The CDR3 DNA reads as TGTGCCAGCAGCCTACCGGGACAGCTCACTGAAGCTTTCTTT. It codes for CASSLPGQLTEAFF.

The chain employs TRBV5-1 and TRBJ1-4; TRBD1 matches at 7 bases. V was pared by 4 bases and J by 5 bases, with 14 bases of the junction left unmatched. Germline V lookup: CDR1 SGHRS, CDR2 YFSETQ. CDR3 length: 17 amino acids. CDR3 DNA: TGCGCCAGCAGCCCATCCGCCGGGACAGCACGAAATGAAAAACTGTTTTTT. It is translated as CASSPSAGTARNEKLFF.

This clonotype was recorded at least ten times. The chain has TRBV6-5 and TRBJ1-5; the D is unclear. Germline CDR1 MNHEY, CDR2 SVGAGI. The CDR3 consists of 17 residues. Deletions cut 6 bases from V and 4 bases from J, with 22 bases between. The CDR3 protein is CASSSLSHFEGNQPQHF. The CDR3 bases are TGTGCCAGCAGCTCTCTTTCCCATTTCGAAGGGAATCAGCCCCAGCATTTT.

This chain connects TRBV28 to TRBJ1-1; 11 nucleotides match TRBD1. V was pared by 6 bases and J by 4 bases, with 13 bases of the junction left unmatched. Germline CDR1 is MDHEN and CDR2 is SYDVKM. The CDR3 spans 17 residues. This chain's CDR3 is CASSLGQGAGRSTEAFF. CDR3 sequence (DNA): TGTGCCAGCAGCCTAGGACAGGGGGCGGGACGGTCCACTGAAGCTTTCTTT.

The V call is TRBV2, the J call TRBJ2-3; TRBD2 matches 8 bases. Per germline, CDR1 SNHLY and CDR2 FYNNEI. The CDR3 is 14 residues long. The J segment lost 10 bases and the V segment lost 7 bases, leaving 13 bases of the junction unmatched. CDR3 nucleotides: TGTGCCAGCACCTCGGGACTAGAAACCAGGGCGCAGTATTTT. Encoded protein: CASTSGLETRAQYF.

In this sample, this clonotype turned up many times. The CDR3 nucleotides read TGTGCCAGCAGTGAAGTACGGGGGGCAACCTACGAGCAGTACTTC. Residues: CASSEVRGATYEQYF. The chain carries TRBV2 and TRBJ2-7, with D perhaps TRBD2 (7 bases). Trimming shortened V by 1 base and J by 2 bases, and 12 bases separated the two germline ends. This CDR3 region has 15 residues. Germline V gene sequence: CDR1 SNHLY, CDR2 FYNNEI.

This rearrangement joins TRBV7-2 to TRBJ2-7; D is unclear. The CDR3 has 12 amino acids. Germline assignment: CDR1 SGHTA and CDR2 FQGNSA. The V end was cut by 5 bases, the J end by 0 bases, with 5 bases between. The CDR3 sequence is CASSENSYEQYF. The DNA of the CDR3 is TGTGCCAGCAGCGAAAACTCCTACGAGCAGTACTTC.

This clonotype was recorded many times. V gene TRBV10-3 combines with J gene TRBJ1-6; 7 bases are shared with TRBD1. With 6 bases clipped from V and 5 bases from J, the junction kept 7 bases outside the gene matches. The CDR3 loop spans 15 amino acids. Per germline, CDR1 ENHRY and CDR2 SYGVKD. The CDR3 sequence: CAIREGQTDNSPLHF. DNA for the CDR3: TGTGCCATCAGAGAGGGACAGACGGATAATTCACCCCTCCACTTT.

This clonotype has a handful of counts. The chain joins TRBV6-2 or TRBV6-3 to TRBJ2-2; D is undetermined. The CDR3 sequence is 14 residues long. V dropped 2 bases and J dropped 9 bases, with 13 bases sitting between them. Germline CDR1 reads MNHEY; CDR2 reads SVGEGT. The CDR3 nucleotides read TGTGCCAGCAGTTACGTTGGCAGTTCCAGGGAGCTGTTTTTT. Its protein is CASSYVGSSRELFF.

The chain joins TRBV5-6 to TRBJ1-5; 8 bases fit TRBD1. This CDR3 is 15 amino acids long. Trimming at V came to 4 bases and at J to 3 bases, leaving 6 bases not matched to a gene. The germline V gene encodes CDR1 SGHDT and CDR2 YYEEEE. The CDR3 spells CASSTDRGNNQPQHF. In nucleotides, the CDR3 is TGTGCCAGCAGCACAGACAGGGGAAACAATCAGCCCCAGCATTTT.

The chain is built from TRBV7-3 and TRBJ2-3, with D possibly called TRBD1 or TRBD2 (5 bases each). The ends were cut back, 2 bases at V and 2 bases at J, with 8 bases in the middle. Germline V CDR1 and CDR2: SGHTA, FQGTGA. This CDR3 contains 14 residues. CDR3 nucleotides: TGTGCCAGCAGCTTAGGGGGAACCACAGATACGCAGTATTTT. It encodes CASSLGGTTDTQYF. Together with reference TRBV7-3 and TRBJ2-3, the CDR3 gives the full variable domain: GAGVSQTPSNKVTEKGKYVELRCDPISGHTALYWYRQSLGQGPEFLIYFQGTGAADDSGLPNDRFFAVRPEGSVSTLKIQRTERGDSAVYLCASSLGGTTDTQYFGPGTRLTVL.

This clonotype occurred many times. This chain uses TRBV30 with TRBJ1-2; 10 nucleotides line up with TRBD1. This CDR3 spans 15 amino acids. In germline, CDR1 is GTSNPN, CDR2 SVGIG (reference sequence). The V segment lost 6 bases and the J segment 1 base; nucleotides outside the gene matches: 8. The CDR3 DNA reads as TGTGCCTGTGCGGGACAGGGGTTCGATAACTATGGCTACACCTTC. It specifies CACAGQGFDNYGYTF.

V gene TRBV12-3 or TRBV12-4 combines with J gene TRBJ1-2; 10 nucleotides line up with TRBD1. The junction had 17 bases not matched to a gene; V was cut back by 6 bases and J by 4 bases. The CDR3 totals 18 residues. The CDR3 sequence is CASRIDRGPPPGGYGYTF. The CDR3 coding sequence is TGTGCCAGCAGGATCGACAGGGGGCCGCCCCCTGGGGGCTATGGCTACACCTTC.

This clonotype was counted a single time. The CDR3 DNA sequence: TGTGCCAGCGCACCGAGGCCGGATACAGATACGCAGTATTTT. Protein product: CASAPRPDTDTQYF. This chain connects TRBV14 to TRBJ2-3; D call uncertain. V was cut by 8 bases and J by 3 bases, with 15 bases left in between. This CDR3 is 14 amino acids long. The germline gives CDR1 SGHDN, CDR2 FVKESK.

The chain uses TRBV6-2 or TRBV6-3 and TRBJ2-7; a possible D gene is TRBD1 (6 bases). Germline CDR1 MNHEY, CDR2 SVGEGT. This CDR3 is built from 14 residues. V lost 6 bases and J 6 bases, leaving 18 bases between the germline ends. In DNA form, the CDR3 reads TGTGCCAGCAGGCCCACTGGACAGACCCTCGAGCAGTACTTC. It translates to CASRPTGQTLEQYF.

The chain's CDR3 is CASLVVWEQETQYF. The CDR3 DNA follows: TGCGCCAGCTTAGTCGTCTGGGAACAAGAGACCCAGTACTTC. The genes are TRBV5-1 and TRBJ2-5; D gene unclear. V lost 7 bases and J 2 bases, leaving 15 bases between the germline ends. The V gene's germline CDR1 is SGHRS and CDR2 YFSETQ. The CDR3 covers 14 residues.

This clonotype was observed a few times. V and J are TRBV20-1 and TRBJ2-2; TRBD2 aligns across 10 bases. V was pared by 0 bases and J by 3 bases, with 1 base of the junction left unmatched. CDR1 is DFQATT and CDR2 is SNEGSKA in the germline V gene (reference sequence). CDR3 length: 15 residues. CDR3 sequence (DNA): TGCAGTGCTAGAGATACTAGCGGGGACACCGGGGAGCTGTTTTTT. Residues: CSARDTSGDTGELFF.

This sequence joins TRBV5-1 and TRBJ1-1, with 7 bases lining up with TRBD1. The V and J ends lost 2 bases and 4 bases, in that order; junction bases with no gene match: 5. In germline, CDR1 is SGHRS, CDR2 YFSETQ. The CDR3 has 14 residues. CDR3 sequence (DNA): TGCGCCAGCAGCTTCACAGGGGACAGCACTGAAGCTTTCTTT. This codes for CASSFTGDSTEAFF.

The rearrangement uses TRBV29-1 and TRBJ2-7; tentatively, D is TRBD1 (5 bases). The V and J ends lost 5 bases and 5 bases respectively, with 10 bases between them. The CDR3 is 11 residues long. The germline CDR1 and CDR2 sequences are SQVTM and ANQGSEA. CDR3 DNA sequence: TGCAGCGTTCAGGGCTGGAACGAGCAGTACTTC. Translated, it gives CSVQGWNEQYF.

This clonotype was seen a few times. The rearrangement joins TRBV11-2 to TRBJ2-1, with D possibly called TRBD1 or TRBD2 (5 bases each). This CDR3 is 15 amino acids long. Germline V CDR1 and CDR2: SGHAT, FQNNGV. Trimming took 5 bases from V and 4 from J, leaving 15 bases between them. The DNA for the CDR3 is TGTGCCAGCAGCAGATATGGGACCGTTTACAATGAGCAGTTCTTC. Its protein product is CASSRYGTVYNEQFF. Based on the CDR3 plus reference TRBV11-2 and TRBJ2-1, the full variable domain is EAGVAQSPRYKIIEKRQSVAFWCNPISGHATLYWYQQILGQGPKLLIQFQNNGVVDDSQLPKDRFSAERLKGVDSTLKIQPAKLEDSAVYLCASSRYGTVYNEQFFGPGTRLTVL.

The CDR3 coding sequence is TGTGCCAGCAGCTTAGCGAACAATCAGCCCCAGCATTTT. The encoded protein is CASSLANNQPQHF. This sequence joins TRBV7-2 and TRBJ1-5; D uncertain. V was shortened by 0 bases and J by 3 bases, with 3 bases between the two germline ends. This CDR3 region has 13 residues. Germline loops: CDR1 SGHTA, CDR2 FQGNSA.

This clonotype was detected ten times or more. This sequence joins TRBV6-1 and TRBJ1-5; TRBD1 matches 10 bases. The germline V gene has CDR1 MNHNS and CDR2 SASEGT. V lost 8 bases to trimming and J lost 3 bases; unmatched junction nucleotides: 7. This CDR3 contains 15 residues. The CDR3 loop reads CASSWTGGYNQPQHF. The DNA for the CDR3 is TGTGCCAGCTCGTGGACAGGGGGTTACAATCAGCCCCAGCATTTT.

This clonotype was seen only a few times. The genes are TRBV27 and TRBJ1-1; D is uncertain. V lost 0 bases to trimming and J lost 0 bases, with 8 bases between them. The germline V gene has CDR1 MNHEY and CDR2 SMNVEV (reference sequence). The CDR3 is 15 residues long. This chain's CDR3 is CASSLSPGVNTEAFF. The CDR3 coding sequence is TGTGCCAGCAGTTTATCCCCCGGGGTGAACACTGAAGCTTTCTTT.